The rows below give T cell receptor beta chains drawn from one sample of a study of blood T cell repertoires in COVID-19. TCRdb's copy holds only in-frame clones and misses some; the assay was immunoSEQ multiplex PCR. The sample yields 150,000 to 200,000 clones, 85% to 95% seen once. Sequencing was done on a sample of peripheral blood. The source is a woman aged 50 to 60 with acute or convalescent COVID-19. The CDR3 runs from the conserved cysteine through the conserved F or W. The D gene is left open where the match is weak. Clone size is stated in some rows and not others, as once, few, many or a class when expanded.

J gene: TRBJ1-2; clone size: .; D gene: TRBD1; V gene: TRBV9; CDR3 protein: CASSALRGTNYGYTF; CDR3 DNA: TGTGCCAGCAGCGCTCTCAGGGGGACCAACTATGGCTACACCTTC
J gene: TRBJ1-1; clone size: .; D gene: .; V gene: TRBV15; CDR3 protein: CATSREGTFEAFF; CDR3 DNA: TGTGCCACCAGCAGAGAAGGGACATTCGAAGCTTTCTTT
J gene: TRBJ1-2; clone size: .; D gene: TRBD1; V gene: TRBV28; CDR3 protein: CASMTGAIATYGYTF; CDR3 DNA: TGTGCCAGCATGACAGGGGCGATAGCTACCTATGGCTACACCTTC
J gene: TRBJ2-3; clone size: .; D gene: .; V gene: TRBV11-2; CDR3 protein: CASSLSLTGDTQYF; CDR3 DNA: TGTGCCAGCAGCTTAAGTCTAACGGGAGATACGCAGTATTTT
J gene: TRBJ1-4; clone size: .; D gene: .; V gene: TRBV27; CDR3 protein: CAIDVPGGGSEKLFF; CDR3 DNA: TGTGCCATCGACGTCCCAGGAGGCGGGAGTGAAAAACTGTTTTTT
J gene: TRBJ2-3; clone size: .; D gene: .; V gene: TRBV5-5; CDR3 protein: CASSIPLGTDTQYF; CDR3 DNA: TGTGCCAGCAGTATTCCCCTTGGCACAGATACGCAGTATTTT
J gene: TRBJ1-1; clone size: .; D gene: TRBD1; V gene: TRBV6-4; CDR3 protein: CASSDFGTGKAFF; CDR3 DNA: TGTGCCAGCAGTGACTTCGGGACAGGGAAAGCTTTCTTT
J gene: TRBJ1-2; clone size: .; D gene: .; V gene: TRBV5-1; CDR3 protein: CASSLMLEGSGYTF; CDR3 DNA: TGCGCCAGCAGCTTGATGTTGGAGGGGTCTGGCTACACCTTC
J gene: TRBJ2-7; clone size: .; D gene: TRBD1; V gene: TRBV4-1; CDR3 protein: CASRLDRGNYEQYF; CDR3 DNA: TGCGCCAGCAGGCTTGACAGGGGGAATTACGAGCAGTACTTC
J gene: TRBJ2-1; clone size: .; D gene: TRBD1; V gene: TRBV28; CDR3 protein: CASSRTGGAEVRFF; CDR3 DNA: TGTGCCAGCTCAAGGACAGGGGGCGCCGAAGTCCGGTTCTTC
J gene: TRBJ1-1; clone size: .; D gene: .; V gene: TRBV19; CDR3 protein: CASSKRAEAFF; CDR3 DNA: TGTGCCAGTAGTAAGCGAGCTGAAGCTTTCTTT
J gene: TRBJ1-1; clone size: .; D gene: .; V gene: TRBV11-2; CDR3 protein: CASRVTAGGTEAFF; CDR3 DNA: TGTGCCAGCCGCGTCACAGCTGGTGGAACTGAAGCTTTCTTT
J gene: TRBJ2-7; clone size: .; D gene: .; V gene: TRBV7-9; CDR3 protein: CASSSLSAYEQYF; CDR3 DNA: TGTGCCAGCAGCTCCCTCAGTGCCTACGAGCAGTACTTC
J gene: TRBJ1-5; clone size: .; D gene: TRBD1; V gene: TRBV5-6; CDR3 protein: CASSSGTGDSNQPQHF; CDR3 DNA: TGTGCCAGCAGCTCCGGGACAGGCGATAGCAATCAGCCCCAGCATTTT
J gene: TRBJ1-1; clone size: .; D gene: TRBD1; V gene: TRBV20-1; CDR3 protein: CSAAPNRGAFF; CDR3 DNA: TGCAGTGCTGCCCCTAACAGGGGAGCTTTCTTT
J gene: TRBJ2-7; clone size: .; D gene: TRBD1; V gene: TRBV25-1; CDR3 protein: CASSLGQGLEQYF; CDR3 DNA: TGTGCCAGCAGTCTAGGACAGGGCCTGGAGCAGTACTTC
J gene: TRBJ2-1; clone size: .; D gene: .; V gene: TRBV3-1/TRBV3-2; CDR3 protein: CASSHDSYNEQFF; CDR3 DNA: TGTGCCAGCAGCCATGATAGTTACAATGAGCAGTTCTTC
J gene: TRBJ2-1; clone size: .; D gene: .; V gene: TRBV11-2; CDR3 protein: CASSFGLEGKSEQFF; CDR3 DNA: TGTGCCAGCAGCTTCGGGTTGGAGGGGAAGAGTGAGCAGTTCTTC
J gene: TRBJ2-1; clone size: .; D gene: .; V gene: TRBV7-9; CDR3 protein: CASSPWGGDVSNEQFF; CDR3 DNA: TGTGCCAGCAGCCCTTGGGGCGGGGACGTCAGCAATGAGCAGTTCTTC
J gene: TRBJ1-2; clone size: .; D gene: TRBD1; V gene: TRBV25-1; CDR3 protein: CASSVGDSKLLYGYTF; CDR3 DNA: TGTGCCAGCAGTGTCGGGGACAGCAAACTTCTCTATGGCTACACCTTC
J gene: TRBJ2-1; clone size: once; D gene: .; V gene: TRBV7-3; CDR3 protein: CASSLSSVNEQFF; CDR3 DNA: TGTGCCAGCAGCTTAAGTTCAGTCAATGAGCAGTTCTTC
J gene: TRBJ2-3; clone size: .; D gene: TRBD2; V gene: TRBV9; CDR3 protein: CASSVGDSGKADTQYF; CDR3 DNA: TGTGCCAGCAGCGTAGGGGATAGCGGGAAGGCAGATACGCAGTATTTT